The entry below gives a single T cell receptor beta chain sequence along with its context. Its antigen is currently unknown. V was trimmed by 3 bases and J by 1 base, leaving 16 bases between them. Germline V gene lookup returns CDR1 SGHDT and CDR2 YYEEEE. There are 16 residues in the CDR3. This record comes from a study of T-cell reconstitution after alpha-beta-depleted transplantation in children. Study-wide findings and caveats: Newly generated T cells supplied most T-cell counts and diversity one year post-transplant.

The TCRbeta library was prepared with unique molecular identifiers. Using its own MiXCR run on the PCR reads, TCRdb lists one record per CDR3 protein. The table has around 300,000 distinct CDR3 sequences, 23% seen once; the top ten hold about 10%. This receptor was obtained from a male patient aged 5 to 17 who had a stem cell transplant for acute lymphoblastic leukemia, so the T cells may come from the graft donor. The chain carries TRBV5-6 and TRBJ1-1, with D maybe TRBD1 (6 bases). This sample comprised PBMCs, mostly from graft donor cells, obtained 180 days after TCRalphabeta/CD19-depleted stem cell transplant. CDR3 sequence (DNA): TGTGCCAGCAGCTCCTCCGTATGGACAGAGAACACTGAAGCTTTCTTT. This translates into CASSSSVWTENTEAFF.